What follows is one TCR beta chain and its context. The data were taken from a study of T cell changes during pregnancy in multiple sclerosis. This CDR3 is 12 amino acids long. Germline V gives CDR1 SGHVS, CDR2 FNYEAQ. Unmatched junction bases numbered 8, after V lost 5 bases and J lost 13 bases. This table comes from immunoSEQ multiplex PCR, and its TCRdb copy is limited to in-frame clones, with some not included. The table lists approximately 100,000 clones, about 90% of them singletons. The sample consisted of peripheral blood, taken after pregnancy. V gene TRBV7-6 combines with J gene TRBJ2-1; TRBD2 matches 7 bases. The origin of this receptor is a female donor in good health, enrolled as a control in a pregnancy study. CDR3 loop: CASSATSGGQFF. Written as DNA, the CDR3 is TGTGCCAGCAGCGCAACCTCGGGGGGACAGTTCTTC.